A single TCR beta chain is shown here with its context. The antigen remains unidentified. The germline V gene encodes CDR1 SGHRS and CDR2 YFSETQ. V trimming: 0 bases; J trimming: 4 bases; junction bases outside the gene matches: 9. The CDR3 has 19 amino acids. This specimen comes from a study of cytomegalovirus exposure and HLA in healthy donors. Findings and limits, study-wide: Reports indicated that the classifier achieved high specificity and sensitivity in diagnosing cytomegalovirus status. Earlier analysis looked at TCR beta V segments, and most were productive about 90% or about 30% of the time.

13 Jbeta primers and 60 Vbeta primers were used for the PCR. The protocol was immunoSEQ multiplex PCR, while the TCRdb copy is restricted to in-frame clones and leaves out a portion. The sample spans just over 150,000 clones; the ten largest clones claim over 1%. The sequence derives from a woman in her sixties or seventies in good health and CMV-seronegative. Sequencing input: PBMCs. V gene TRBV5-1 combines with J gene TRBJ2-5; 16 bases match TRBD2. For the CDR3, the DNA is TGCGCCAGCAGCTTGGACGGGACTAGCGGGAGGGCCATAAGAGAGACCCAGTACTTC. It is translated as CASSLDGTSGRAIRETQYF. The variable domain in full, completed from reference TRBV5-1 and TRBJ2-5, reads KAGVTQTPRYLIKTRGQQVTLSCSPISGHRSVSWYQQTPGQGLQFLFEYFSETQRNKGNFPGRFSGRQFSNSRSEMNVSTLELGDSALYLCASSLDGTSGRAIRETQYFGPGTRLLVL.